Presented here are 9 T cell receptor beta chains from one specimen sequenced in a study of Ad26.COV2.S vaccination and SARS-CoV-2 variants. Assay: immunoSEQ multiplex PCR; the TCRdb copy retains only in-frame clones and omits some. The table includes over 400,000 clones, approximately 92% detected once. Treatment described: around 19 received Ad26.COV2.S at low or high dose, single or two shots; 5 received placebo; per-sample allocation not given. Collection of samples fell on day 63 after the first vaccine or placebo injection. Material: peripheral blood, obtained in a trial of Ad26.COV2.S vaccine versus placebo. These receptors came from a person aged 18 to 59 who received the Ad26.COV2.S COVID-19 vaccine or a placebo.

This chain's CDR3 is CASRPTTGRGTDTQYF. CDR3 bases: TGTGCCAGCAGGCCGACGACAGGGCGGGGCACAGATACGCAGTATTTT. The chain recombines TRBV28 with TRBJ2-3, with 7 nucleotides matching TRBD1. The germline gives CDR1 MDHEN, CDR2 SYDVKM. J lost 1 base, V lost 6 bases, and 10 bases had no gene match. CDR3 length equals 16 residues. Supplemented by reference TRBV28 and TRBJ2-3, the full variable domain reads DVKVTQSSRYLVKRTGEKVFLECVQDMDHENMFWYRQDPGLGLRLIYFSYDVKMKEKGDIPEGYSVSREKKERFSLILESASTNQTSMYLCASRPTTGRGTDTQYFGPGTRLTVL.

This clone was seen only once. This chain connects TRBV18 to TRBJ1-1; possibly TRBD1 for D (6 bases). The CDR3 extends over 13 amino acids. The germline V gene has CDR1 KGHSH and CDR2 LQKENI. Trimming left V 2 bases short and J 7 bases short, with 11 bases between. In DNA form, the CDR3 reads TGTGCCAGCTCACCAGCCGGGGGCGTTGAAGCTTTCTTT. This translates into CASSPAGGVEAFF.

This chain joins TRBV10-3 and TRBJ2-5; the D gene is possibly TRBD2 (5 bases). This CDR3 is 12 amino acids long. Germline assignment: CDR1 ENHRY and CDR2 SYGVKD. V was cut by 4 bases and J by 3 bases, with 6 bases left in between. DNA for the CDR3: TGTGCCATCAGTGGAGGGAAAGAGACCCAGTACTTC. Residues: CAISGGKETQYF.

The chain couples TRBV10-3 to TRBJ1-4; D is undetermined. Deletions cut 0 bases from V and 8 bases from J, with 13 bases between. Looked up from germline, CDR1 is ENHRY and CDR2 is SYGVKD. This CDR3 region has 15 residues. Written as DNA, the CDR3 is TGTGCCATCAGTGAGTCTGGGAGCCCTGGGGAAAAACTGTTTTTT. Its protein product is CAISESGSPGEKLFF.

The rearrangement joins TRBV5-6 to TRBJ2-6; weak D call: TRBD2 (5 bases). Per the germline V gene, CDR1 is SGHDT and CDR2 is YYEEEE. Trimming removed 5 bases at V and 2 bases at J, with 11 bases between. CDR3 length: 15 residues. CDR3 DNA: TGTGCCAGCAGTCGGAGGAGACCTGGGGCCAACGTCCTGACTTTC. Encoded protein: CASSRRRPGANVLTF.

The chain employs TRBV5-1 and TRBJ2-7; 7 nucleotides line up with TRBD2. This CDR3 has 16 amino acids. Germline V gene lookup returns CDR1 SGHRS and CDR2 YFSETQ. Trimming at V came to 0 bases and at J to 4 bases, leaving 10 bases not matched to a gene. The CDR3 nucleotides read TGCGCCAGCAGCTTGGCCATTCGGGGGGTGGATTACGAGCAGTACTTC. Encoded protein: CASSLAIRGVDYEQYF.

This clone has a handful of counts. The chain recombines TRBV27 with TRBJ1-6, with TRBD1 as a possible D gene (6 bases). The V gene lost 2 bases and the J gene lost 1 base, with 6 bases spanning the gap. Germline-derived CDR1 and CDR2 are MNHEY and SMNVEV (reference sequence). This CDR3 is built from 15 residues. CDR3 in amino acids: CASSLRGSYNSPLHF. DNA of the CDR3: TGTGCCAGCAGTTTAAGGGGGTCCTATAATTCACCCCTCCACTTT.

The chain links TRBV6-5 to TRBJ2-1; TRBD2 matches at 9 bases. Germline V lookup: CDR1 MNHEY, CDR2 SVGAGI. The CDR3 is 15 amino acids. V lost 6 bases and J lost 7; bases outside the gene matches: 10. This chain's CDR3 is CASRYSGRAWNEQFF. CDR3 bases: TGTGCCAGCAGGTATAGCGGGAGAGCGTGGAATGAGCAGTTCTTC.

The gene calls are TRBV5-6 and TRBJ1-1; D is undetermined. Germline values: CDR1 SGHDT, CDR2 YYEEEE. V gave up 0 bases and J gave up 6 bases, with 9 bases separating them. This CDR3 comprises 13 residues. CDR3 coding DNA: TGTGCCAGCAGCTTGGCTAGTAGCGCTGAAGCTTTCTTT. Protein sequence: CASSLASSAEAFF. The variable domain in full, completed from reference TRBV5-6 and TRBJ1-1, reads DAGVTQSPTHLIKTRGQQVTLRCSPKSGHDTVSWYQQALGQGPQFIFQYYEEEERQRGNFPDRFSGHQFPNYSSELNVNALLLGDSALYLCASSLASSAEAFFGQGTRLTVV.